This record looks at one TCR beta chain sequence and its context. The specificity of this receptor is unknown. Base qualities are not provided; no much larger clone lies one nucleotide away. The sample carries other DNA sequences with the same CDR3. The collaborating institutions used their own protocols to collect whole blood in K2EDTA tubes. For TCRbeta analysis, collaborator samples were shipped as frozen whole blood, as isolated PBMCs, or as DNA extracted from either sample type. TCRbeta CDR3 regions were amplified from genomic DNA using the immunoSEQ Assay, a bias-controlled multiplex PCR. In the original analysis: Nucleated cell counts per sample were estimated from amplification of reference gene primers within the assay. To quantify the absolute abundance of each unique TCRbeta CDR3 rearrangement, sequence reads were collapsed and filtered. Productive Simpson clonality was computed per sample as the square root of Simpson's diversity index over productive rearrangements. The immuneACCESS repertoire file appears here via TCRdb, limited to in-frame rearrangements. These files lack a portion of the clones; in checked studies, under half of the deficit traces to unresolved V genes, and the cause of the others is not known. The V and J calls and clone size are taken from that table; D and trimming were inferred from the DNA. A total of about 240,000 clones appear in this sample, roughly 83% of them only once. Approximately 10% of the sample is taken by the ten largest.

The entry originates in a study of blood T cell repertoires in COVID-19 (dated by TCRdb to 2020 to 2022). Turning to the overall study: Samples from collaborators originated in the United States, Italy and Spain and spanned both the acute and convalescent phases of COVID-19. The prospective study material was composed of cDNA or gDNA derived from T cells, B-cell-depleted T cells, or PBMCs. Subjects who had been exposed to COVID-19, were actively infected with it, or had recovered from it provided the deeply sampled blood TCRbeta repertoires that made up the dataset. The repertoires were made available in a free public database intended to serve as a resource for research on the immune response to SARS-CoV-2. The samples were drawn from the first 160 participants of the ongoing ImmuneRACE study and from over 950 subjects provided by 6 global collaborators. The sample metadata nearly always contained a de-identified subject ID, COVID-19 status, age in years and sex. Where HLA class I and class II types were available, the types were taken from metadata supplied by the sample provider, not from assay-based typing.

The CDR3, cysteine through phenylalanine, is 15 amino acids long. The read is trimmed to its CDR3 DNA, 45 bases read in frame from base 1. For CDR1 and CDR2, the germline V gene lists SGHTA and FQGNSA. Between the V and J ends, shortened by 1 base and 2 bases respectively, the junction contains 12 bases. Overall study outcomes, separate from this receptor: The amount of clinical and demographic metadata varied by source and participant and was provided uncurated.

The sequence came from a woman older than 75 with acute or convalescent COVID-19. The V and J genes are TRBV7-2 and TRBJ2-7; 6 matching bases give a weak D call of TRBD1. The sample was peripheral blood. This receptor carries the CDR3 CASSLVTGGAYEQYF. In nucleotides, the sequence is TGTGCCAGCAGCTTAGTGACAGGAGGAGCCTACGAGCAGTACTTC.